One sample yielded the 14 T cell receptor beta chains listed below, sequenced in a study of CD8 T cells in Susac syndrome. The RNA, roughly 0.45 to 1 ug, was put through reverse transcription using random hexamers. A single record per CDR3 protein comes from TCRdb applying MiXCR to the immunoSEQ multiplex PCR reads. The sample holds some 190,000 distinct CDR3 sequences, 85% to 95% seen once. Sample: CD4+ T cells from PBMCs. The receptor set was obtained from a human donor in good health.

This chain joins TRBV12-3 or TRBV12-4 and TRBJ2-7; a weak D match, TRBD1 (5 bases). This CDR3 spans 15 amino acids. Trimming stripped 3 bases from V and 3 bases from J, with 15 bases between. The CDR3 DNA reads TGTGCCAGCAGTTTCACGCAGGGTTTGCGCTACGAGCAGTACTTC. It codes for CASSFTQGLRYEQYF.

This clonotype has just one count. The V call is TRBV6-2 or TRBV6-3, the J call TRBJ2-5; D not certain. Germline CDR1 and CDR2: MNHEY and SVGEGT. The CDR3 runs to 12 residues. Trimming shortened V by 4 bases and J by 5 bases, and 8 bases separated the two germline ends. CDR3 residues: CASSLTLETQYF. Written as DNA, the CDR3 is TGTGCCAGCAGTTTAACGTTGGAGACCCAGTACTTC.

This chain uses TRBV4-1 with TRBJ2-3; 8 bases align to TRBD2. The V gene end was trimmed by 0 bases and the J gene end by 1 base; junction bases not matched to a gene: 9. This CDR3 is built from 18 residues. Looked up from germline, CDR1 is MGHRA and CDR2 is YSYEKL. CDR3 coding DNA: TGCGCCAGCAGCCAAGATAAGGGGCGGGAGGCTGGCACAGATACGCAGTATTTT. This translates into CASSQDKGREAGTDTQYF.

The chain links TRBV7-9 to TRBJ1-5, with 10 bases that match TRBD1. There are 15 residues in the CDR3. Germline CDR1 reads SEHNR; CDR2 reads FQNEAQ (reference sequence). With V trimmed by 5 bases and J by 6 bases, 7 bases remained unmatched. The CDR3 is CASSRTGGDVQPQHF. DNA of the CDR3: TGTGCCAGCAGCAGGACAGGGGGTGACGTTCAGCCCCAGCATTTT.

The chain has TRBV5-1 and TRBJ2-5; 9 bases are shared with TRBD1. The CDR3 runs to 17 residues. Germline assignment: CDR1 SGHRS and CDR2 YFSETQ. V trimming: 2 bases; J trimming: 1 base; junction bases outside the gene matches: 9. CDR3 loop: CASSFYRGQVTQETQYF. The DNA for the CDR3 is TGCGCCAGCAGCTTCTACAGGGGGCAGGTCACCCAAGAGACCCAGTACTTC. Looking up the rest from reference TRBV5-1 and TRBJ2-5 gives the full variable domain: KAGVTQTPRYLIKTRGQQVTLSCSPISGHRSVSWYQQTPGQGLQFLFEYFSETQRNKGNFPGRFSGRQFSNSRSEMNVSTLELGDSALYLCASSFYRGQVTQETQYFGPGTRLLVL.

The chain links TRBV20-1 to TRBJ2-5; TRBD2 aligns across 13 bases. This CDR3 is built from 15 residues. Germline loops: CDR1 DFQATT, CDR2 SNEGSKA (reference sequence). The ends lost 6 bases at V and 2 bases at J; junction bases unmatched: 6. The CDR3 nucleotides read TGCAGTGCACTCCCGGGACTAGCGGGGCAAGAGACCCAGTACTTC. Protein product: CSALPGLAGQETQYF.

V gene TRBV19 combines with J gene TRBJ1-5, with D possibly matching TRBD1 (6 bases). Trimming pared 4 bases from V and 2 bases from J, leaving 9 bases between. CDR1 is LNHDA, CDR2 SQIVND, per germline (reference sequence). The CDR3 has 14 residues. The CDR3 region is CASSTGAGNQPQHF. The CDR3 region has the DNA TGTGCCAGTAGTACAGGGGCGGGCAATCAGCCCCAGCATTTT.

The DNA of the CDR3 is TGCGCCAGCAGCTTGGAAGGGCTAGACAATGAGCAGTTCTTC. Translating gives CASSLEGLDNEQFF. The V call is TRBV5-1, the J call TRBJ2-1; no clear D gene. CDR3 length: 14 residues. The germline V and J ends were trimmed by 0 bases and 5 bases, with 9 bases remaining between them. CDR1 and CDR2 from the germline V gene are SGHRS and YFSETQ.

The chain employs TRBV29-1 and TRBJ2-7; 7 bases are a match to TRBD2. After removal of 4 bases from V and 4 bases from J, the junction contained 7 bases not matched to a gene. CDR1 and CDR2 from the germline V gene are SQVTM and ANQGSEA. The CDR3 contains 13 residues. The CDR3 loop reads CSVGVAGSYEQYV. For the CDR3, the DNA is TGCAGCGTTGGAGTAGCGGGCTCGTACGAGCAGTACGTC.

This chain links TRBV7-6 with TRBJ2-3; 13 nucleotides agree with TRBD2. CDR3 length: 17 amino acids. The J segment lost 5 bases and the V segment lost 5 bases, leaving 10 bases of the junction unmatched. CDR1 SGHVS and CDR2 FNYEAQ come from the germline V gene. The CDR3 DNA reads as TGTGCCAGCAGCAGGGCAGGACTAGCGGGAGTTCAAGATACGCAGTATTTT. Encoded protein: CASSRAGLAGVQDTQYF.

The chain combines TRBV20-1 with TRBJ2-7; tentative D call: TRBD2 (5 bases). V dropped 7 bases and J dropped 3 bases, with 10 bases sitting between them. The germline CDR1 and CDR2 sequences are DFQATT and SNEGSKA (reference sequence). CDR3 length equals 11 residues. The CDR3, as DNA: TGCAGTGGAGAGGGCGGCTACGAGCAGTACTTC. Translated, it gives CSGEGGYEQYF.

V and J are TRBV20-1 and TRBJ2-1, with D unresolved. This CDR3 has 13 residues. CDR1 is DFQATT, CDR2 SNEGSKA, per germline (reference sequence). The germline V and J ends were trimmed by 2 bases and 0 bases, with 5 bases remaining between them. The CDR3 loop is CSARKGSYNEQFF. CDR3 DNA sequence: TGCAGTGCTAGAAAGGGCTCCTACAATGAGCAGTTCTTC.

J is TRBJ1-1 and V is TRBV29-1; D call uncertain. Germline V gene data show CDR1 as SQVTM and CDR2 as ANQGSEA. This CDR3 has 12 amino acids. V shed 3 bases and J shed 0 bases, with 5 bases lying between them. The CDR3: CSVESLNTEAFF. CDR3 in DNA: TGCAGCGTTGAGAGCCTGAACACTGAAGCTTTCTTT.

The CDR3 spells CASSTTASSYEQYF. DNA of the CDR3: TGTGCCAGCAGTACGACAGCGAGCTCCTACGAGCAGTACTTC. This chain connects TRBV6-5 to TRBJ2-7, with D possibly matching TRBD1 (5 bases). Germline values: CDR1 MNHEY, CDR2 SVGAGI. Trimming took off 5 bases at V and 0 bases at J, with 11 bases between the two ends. The CDR3 totals 14 residues.